This T cell receptor (beta chain) originates from a study of blood T cell repertoires in COVID-19. The wider study: Samples came from the United States, Italy and Spain, spanning acute and convalescent COVID-19. The analysed material was cDNA or gDNA that came from T cells, B-cell-depleted T cells, or PBMCs.

Original processing notes: Amplification with reference gene primers provided the estimates of nucleated cell counts. Here immunoSEQ multiplex PCR was the method, and the copy in TCRdb shows in-frame clones only, minus some. D and trimming were read from the DNA, whereas the V and J calls and clone size are those reported in that table. The sample has fewer than 150,000 clones, 84% seen once. Germline loops: CDR1 SGHRS, CDR2 YFSETQ. The CDR3 has 14 residues. V gave up 1 base and J gave up 8 bases; unmatched junction bases: 5. The sequenced material came from peripheral blood. The chain employs TRBV5-1 and TRBJ2-2; TRBD1 matches at 7 bases. This TCR derives from a woman aged 80 or older in a cohort sampled during active or convalescent COVID-19. The CDR3 DNA reads as TGCGCCAGCAGCTTGACAGGGGCTACAGGGGAGCTGTTTTTT. It specifies CASSLTGATGELFF. The full variable domain, in which reference TRBV5-1 and TRBJ2-2 provide the parts outside the CDR3, is KAGVTQTPRYLIKTRGQQVTLSCSPISGHRSVSWYQQTPGQGLQFLFEYFSETQRNKGNFPGRFSGRQFSNSRSEMNVSTLELGDSALYLCASSLTGATGELFFGEGSRLTVL.